This T cell receptor (beta chain) was retrieved from a study of blood T cell repertoires in COVID-19. Turning to the study itself: Samples taken during acute and convalescent COVID-19 were collected in the United States, Italy and Spain.

Original analysis: Estimation of nucleated cell counts relied on the amplification of reference gene primers. Generated by immunoSEQ multiplex PCR, the TCRdb table keeps only in-frame clones and is missing some. The V and J calls and clone size are taken from that table; D and trimming were inferred from the DNA. The sample lists 40,000 to 55,000 clones; about four fifths were seen once. V lost 5 bases to trimming and J lost 3 bases, with 8 bases between them. Per germline, CDR1 SGHTA and CDR2 FQGNSA. The CDR3 contains 12 residues. The sample taken for sequencing was peripheral blood. This receptor was taken from a woman aged 70-85 years with acute or convalescent COVID-19. The V and J genes are TRBV7-2 and TRBJ2-7; D is unresolved. The DNA of the CDR3 is TGTGCCAGCAGCGAAGAGCACTACGAGCAGTACTTC. This encodes CASSEEHYEQYF.